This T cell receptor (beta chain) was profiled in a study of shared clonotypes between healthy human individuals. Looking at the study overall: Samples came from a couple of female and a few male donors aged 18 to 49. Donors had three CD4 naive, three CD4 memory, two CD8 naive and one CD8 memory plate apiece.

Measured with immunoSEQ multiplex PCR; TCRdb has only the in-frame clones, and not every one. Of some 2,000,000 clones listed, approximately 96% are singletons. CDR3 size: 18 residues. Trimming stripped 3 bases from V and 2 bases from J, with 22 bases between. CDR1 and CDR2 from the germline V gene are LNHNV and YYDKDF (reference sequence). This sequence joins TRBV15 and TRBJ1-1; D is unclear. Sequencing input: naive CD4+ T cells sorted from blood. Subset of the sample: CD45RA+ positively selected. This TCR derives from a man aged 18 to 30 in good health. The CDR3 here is CATSSPGRQDIHNTEAFF. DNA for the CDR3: TGTGCCACCAGCAGCCCGGGTCGGCAGGATATACACAACACTGAAGCTTTCTTT.